One sample yielded the 32 T cell receptor beta chains listed below, sequenced in a study of blood T cell repertoires in COVID-19. Profiled with immunoSEQ multiplex PCR; TCRdb holds only in-frame clones, not every one. The sample has roughly 130,000 clones, 84% seen once. The sequenced sample was PBMCs or T cells enriched from blood (not recorded which). These receptors all come from a woman aged 45 to 65 with acute COVID-19.

This sequence joins TRBV6-6 and TRBJ1-5, with 10 nucleotides matching TRBD1. Germline CDR1 and CDR2: MNHNY and SVGAGI (reference sequence). V shed 7 bases, J shed 5 bases, and the junction held 5 bases outside the gene matches. This CDR3 region has 14 residues. The CDR3 sequence is CASTQGTGDQPQHF. The DNA of the CDR3 is TGTGCCAGCACCCAGGGGACAGGGGATCAGCCCCAGCATTTT.

The chain employs TRBV15 and TRBJ2-7; 9 positions agree with TRBD1. The CDR3 totals 15 residues. Trimming at V came to 1 base and at J to 3 bases, leaving 4 bases not matched to a gene. The germline gives CDR1 LNHNV, CDR2 YYDKDF (reference sequence). CDR3 in amino acids: CATSRGTGEGYEQYF. The CDR3 coding sequence is TGTGCCACCAGCAGAGGGACAGGGGAGGGCTACGAGCAGTACTTC.

The chain's CDR3 is CASSQGQPGETQYF. CDR3 coding DNA: TGTGCCAGCAGCCAAGGACAGCCAGGGGAGACCCAGTACTTC. The J gene is TRBJ2-5, the V gene TRBV7-2, with D perhaps TRBD1 (6 bases). The CDR3 runs 14 residues. Germline CDR1 reads SGHTA; CDR2 reads FQGNSA. The V and J ends lost 5 bases and 5 bases respectively, with 15 bases between them.

The chain has TRBV18 and TRBJ1-1; 10 bases are shared with TRBD1. Germline loops: CDR1 KGHSH, CDR2 LQKENI. With 5 bases clipped from V and 3 bases from J, the junction kept 0 bases outside the gene matches. This CDR3 has 13 amino acids. The CDR3 reads CASSGTGDTEAFF. DNA of the CDR3: TGTGCCAGCTCAGGGACAGGGGACACTGAAGCTTTCTTT. Complete variable domain (other parts from reference TRBV18 and TRBJ1-1): NAGVMQNPRHLVRRRGQEARLRCSPMKGHSHVYWYRQLPEEGLKFMVYLQKENIIDESGMPKERFSAEFPKEGPSILRIQQVVRGDSAAYFCASSGTGDTEAFFGQGTRLTVV.

This clone was seen a few times. The J gene is TRBJ2-2, the V gene TRBV3-1 (or the pseudogene TRBV3-2); TRBD2 agrees at 7 bases. CDR3 length: 17 residues. CDR1 and CDR2 (germline): LGHDT, YNNKEL (reference sequence). With V trimmed by 1 base and J by 7 bases, 12 bases remained unmatched. The CDR3 here is CASSQVVSREFHGELFF. DNA for the CDR3: TGTGCCAGCAGCCAAGTGGTCTCGCGGGAGTTTCACGGGGAGCTGTTTTTT.

The chain links TRBV28 to TRBJ2-5; possible D gene TRBD2, 7 bases. Trimming shortened V by 5 bases and J by 6 bases, and 25 bases separated the two germline ends. From germline, CDR1 is MDHEN and CDR2 SYDVKM. CDR3 size: 17 residues. The CDR3 loop reads CASSTLGGGGVGKTQYF. CDR3 in DNA: TGTGCCAGCAGTACGCTAGGGGGGGGAGGGGTCGGAAAGACCCAGTACTTC.

The rearrangement joins TRBV28 to TRBJ1-5; no definite D call. V gave up 3 bases and J gave up 4 bases, with 13 bases separating them. The CDR3 contains 15 residues. Germline lookup yields CDR1 MDHEN and CDR2 SYDVKM. CDR3 amino acids: CASSLLGTENQPQHF. CDR3 coding DNA: TGTGCCAGCAGTTTGCTGGGTACAGAGAATCAGCCCCAGCATTTT.

This chain uses TRBV24-1 with TRBJ2-1, with D unresolved. CDR1 KGHDR and CDR2 SFDVKD come from the germline V gene. Trimming cost V 4 bases and J 5 bases, with 8 bases left between them. CDR3 length equals 13 residues. CDR3 DNA sequence: TGTGCCACCAGTGACACAGACCACAATGAGCAGTTCTTC. Its protein product is CATSDTDHNEQFF.

CDR3 DNA: TGTGCCAGCAGCCACGCAATCGCCGCCGGTACGAAATCACCCCTCCACTTT. Its protein product is CASSHAIAAGTKSPLHF. The rearrangement links TRBV3-1 (or the pseudogene TRBV3-2) to TRBJ1-6; D is unclear. This CDR3 is built from 17 residues. Germline-derived CDR1 and CDR2 are LGHDT and YNNKEL (reference sequence). V lost 3 bases to trimming and J lost 10 bases, with 22 bases between them.

In regard to this clone: This sample also contains other DNA sequences that code for the same CDR3. This rearrangement joins TRBV7-2 to TRBJ1-5; D is perhaps TRBD1 (6 bases). This CDR3 is 13 amino acids long. Germline lookup yields CDR1 SGHTA and CDR2 FQGNSA. V dropped 4 bases and J dropped 5 bases, with 9 bases sitting between them. CDR3 sequence: CASSSQGDQPQHF. CDR3 sequence (DNA): TGTGCCAGCAGCTCACAGGGAGATCAGCCCCAGCATTTT.

This clone was recorded at least ten times. The V call is TRBV30, the J call TRBJ2-2; D possibly corresponds to TRBD2 (5 bases). Germline V gene sequence: CDR1 GTSNPN, CDR2 SVGIG (reference sequence). V was pared by 0 bases and J by 5 bases, with 10 bases between. The CDR3 has 14 residues. CDR3 loop: CAWSVKLETGELFF. CDR3 DNA sequence: TGTGCCTGGAGTGTAAAACTAGAGACCGGGGAGCTGTTTTTT. Full variable domain (missing parts from reference TRBV30 and TRBJ2-2): SQTIHQWPATLVQPVGSPLSLECTVEGTSNPNLYWYRQAAGRGLQLLFYSVGIGQISSEVPQNLSASRPQDRQFILSSKKLLLSDSGFYLCAWSVKLETGELFFGEGSRLTVL.

This clone was seen only once. V usage is TRBV2 and J usage is TRBJ1-1; 10 positions agree with TRBD1. CDR3 length: 19 residues. With 1 base clipped from V and 1 base from J, the junction kept 12 bases outside the gene matches. Per the germline V gene, CDR1 is SNHLY and CDR2 is FYNNEI. CDR3 residues: CASSEDEVGQGVQNTEAFF. CDR3 DNA: TGTGCCAGCAGTGAAGATGAGGTTGGACAGGGGGTCCAGAACACTGAAGCTTTCTTT. Based on the CDR3 plus reference TRBV2 and TRBJ1-1, the full variable domain is EPEVTQTPSHQVTQMGQEVILRCVPISNHLYFYWYRQILGQKVEFLVSFYNNEISEKSEIFDDQFSVERPDGSNFTLKIRSTKLEDSAMYFCASSEDEVGQGVQNTEAFFGQGTRLTVV.

The CDR3, as DNA: TGTGCCAGCAGTCTAAGATTGATTAACTATGGCTACACCTTC. It codes for CASSLRLINYGYTF. This chain joins TRBV2 and TRBJ1-2, with D unclear. V lost 5 bases and J 1 base, leaving 11 bases between the germline ends. Germline-derived CDR1 and CDR2 are SNHLY and FYNNEI. The length of the CDR3 is 14 residues.

The chain recombines TRBV7-2 with TRBJ2-5; D might be TRBD1 (6 bases). CDR3 length: 14 amino acids. Trimming removed 6 bases from V and 2 bases from J, with 13 bases in between. Germline V gives CDR1 SGHTA, CDR2 FQGNSA. In DNA form, the CDR3 reads TGTGCCAGCAGTGCAGGGGATGGTCAAGAGACCCAGTACTTC. Translating gives CASSAGDGQETQYF.

The chain has TRBV7-9 and TRBJ2-1, with 8 bases matching TRBD1. CDR1 and CDR2 (germline): SEHNR, FQNEAQ (reference sequence). Trimming took 5 bases from V and 5 from J; bases not matched to a gene: 8. The CDR3 runs 15 residues. The CDR3 DNA is TGTGCCAGCAGCCCACCGGGGACAGGACACAATGAGCAGTTCTTC. Protein: CASSPPGTGHNEQFF.

This chain joins TRBV19 and TRBJ1-2; 7 bases map to TRBD1. CDR1 and CDR2 (germline): LNHDA, SQIVND (reference sequence). V shed 3 bases, J shed 5 bases, and the junction held 6 bases outside the gene matches. The CDR3 has 14 residues. The CDR3 loop reads CASSIKGQLYGYTF. The CDR3 coding sequence is TGTGCCAGTAGTATTAAGGGACAGTTATATGGCTACACCTTC.

The rearrangement links TRBV5-1 to TRBJ1-1; 8 positions agree with TRBD1. The J segment lost 5 bases and the V segment lost 4 bases, leaving 13 bases of the junction unmatched. CDR3 length: 16 residues. Per germline, CDR1 SGHRS and CDR2 YFSETQ. CDR3 coding DNA: TGCGCCAGCAGCCCCGGACAGGGTTGGCGGGGGACTGAAGCTTTCTTT. It encodes CASSPGQGWRGTEAFF.

This clone was observed once. This rearrangement joins TRBV20-1 to TRBJ1-5; possibly TRBD1 for D (6 bases). Germline CDR1 reads DFQATT; CDR2 reads SNEGSKA (reference sequence). The CDR3 sequence is 16 residues long. Trimming shortened V by 3 bases and J by 2 bases, and 17 bases separated the two germline ends. The CDR3 sequence is CSASDHPAGGNQPQHF. Written as DNA, the CDR3 is TGCAGTGCTAGTGACCATCCGGCAGGGGGCAATCAGCCCCAGCATTTT.

CDR3 protein: CASSLGESDTQYF. CDR3 nucleotides: TGTGCCAGCAGCCTGGGAGAGTCTGATACGCAGTATTTT. The chain joins TRBV5-6 to TRBJ2-3, with TRBD2 as a possible D gene (5 bases). The CDR3 extends over 13 amino acids. Trimming took 4 bases from V and 6 from J, leaving 12 bases between them. Germline-derived CDR1 and CDR2 are SGHDT and YYEEEE.

V gene TRBV5-1 combines with J gene TRBJ2-1, with 11 bases aligning to TRBD2. This CDR3 contains 15 residues. Germline loops: CDR1 SGHRS, CDR2 YFSETQ. Germline trimming cut 7 bases from V and 8 bases from J; bases unmatched to any gene: 11. The CDR3: CASGGELAGDYEQFF. The CDR3 DNA reads as TGCGCCAGCGGTGGAGAACTAGCGGGAGATTATGAGCAGTTCTTC.

The J gene is TRBJ2-7, the V gene TRBV7-8; D is ambiguous. The CDR3 sequence is 15 residues long. V was shortened by 1 base and J by 0 bases, with 10 bases between the two germline ends. Germline CDR1 and CDR2: SGHVS and FQNEAQ. The CDR3 nucleotides read TGTGCCAGCAGCTTAGTACCCTATAGCTCCTACGAGCAGTACTTC. Residues: CASSLVPYSSYEQYF.

This clone was observed a handful of times. The chain combines TRBV27 with TRBJ2-1; TRBD2 aligns across 8 bases. This CDR3 is 16 amino acids long. Losses at the gene ends were 0 bases for V and 8 bases for J; bases not matched to a gene: 9. The germline V gene encodes CDR1 MNHEY and CDR2 SMNVEV (reference sequence). CDR3 sequence reads: CASSLSGTSFVDEQFF. Written as DNA, the CDR3 is TGTGCCAGCAGTTTATCGGGGACTAGTTTCGTCGATGAGCAGTTCTTC.

V usage is TRBV7-2 and J usage is TRBJ2-2; D is uncertain. The germline V gene encodes CDR1 SGHTA and CDR2 FQGNSA. The CDR3 runs to 15 residues. Between the trimmed V and J ends, which lost 1 base and 2 bases, there was a span of 8 bases. Written as DNA, the CDR3 is TGTGCCAGCAGCTTAGGTACTCCCAACACCGGGGAGCTGTTTTTT. Protein product: CASSLGTPNTGELFF.

The J gene is TRBJ1-5, the V gene TRBV19; 7 bases are shared with TRBD1. Germline lookup yields CDR1 LNHDA and CDR2 SQIVND (reference sequence). CDR3 length equals 14 residues. J was trimmed by 3 bases and V by 4 bases; bases with no gene match: 3. The CDR3 sequence is CASSRDRSNQPQHF. In DNA, the CDR3 is TGTGCCAGTAGTAGGGACAGATCCAATCAGCCCCAGCATTTT.

This clone was seen once. The rearrangement joins TRBV6-2 or TRBV6-3 to TRBJ2-7; 12 nucleotides align to TRBD2. In germline, CDR1 is MNHEY, CDR2 SVGEGT. The ends lost 6 bases at V and 2 bases at J; junction bases unmatched: 5. The CDR3 contains 15 residues. The CDR3 coding sequence is TGTGCCAGCAGCGACCGGACTAGCGGGACCTACGAGCAGTACTTC. Residues: CASSDRTSGTYEQYF.

The chain uses TRBV7-8 and TRBJ2-1; 8 bases agree with TRBD2. The CDR3 runs to 16 residues. CDR1 is SGHVS, CDR2 FQNEAQ, per germline. V shed 5 bases, J shed 3 bases, and the junction held 9 bases outside the gene matches. CDR3 in amino acids: CASSPDPSGSYNEQFF. DNA for the CDR3: TGTGCCAGCAGCCCAGACCCCAGCGGGAGCTACAATGAGCAGTTCTTC.

The V and J genes are TRBV28 and TRBJ2-7; 8 nucleotides line up with TRBD1. Germline V CDR1 and CDR2: MDHEN, SYDVKM. Germline trimming cut 5 bases from V and 6 bases from J; bases unmatched to any gene: 15. CDR3 length: 16 residues. This chain's CDR3 is CASSRGTGELWVEQYF. DNA for the CDR3: TGTGCCAGCAGTCGAGGGACAGGTGAGCTTTGGGTCGAGCAGTACTTC.

The V call is TRBV7-9, the J call TRBJ2-5; D unclear. Trimming pared 1 base from V and 4 bases from J, leaving 10 bases between. The germline CDR1 and CDR2 sequences are SEHNR and FQNEAQ (reference sequence). This CDR3 is 14 amino acids long. The CDR3 protein is CASSLGQYRETQYF. The CDR3 coding sequence is TGTGCCAGCAGCTTAGGGCAGTACCGAGAGACCCAGTACTTC.

The rearrangement links TRBV7-9 to TRBJ2-1; the D gene is possibly TRBD2 (6 bases). The V end was cut by 3 bases, the J end by 11 bases, with 14 bases between. CDR3 length: 13 amino acids. Germline CDR1 and CDR2: SEHNR and FQNEAQ (reference sequence). CDR3 protein: CASSFGGETQQFF. Written as DNA, the CDR3 is TGTGCCAGCAGCTTCGGCGGGGAGACCCAGCAGTTCTTC.

The genes are TRBV2 and TRBJ2-7; 7 bases map to TRBD1. J gave up 0 bases and V 7 bases, and 6 bases lay outside the gene matches. CDR1 is SNHLY and CDR2 is FYNNEI in the germline V gene. CDR3 length equals 14 residues. The CDR3 loop is CASTPGTVSYEQYF. CDR3 sequence (DNA): TGTGCCAGCACCCCCGGGACAGTCTCCTACGAGCAGTACTTC.

The chain is built from TRBV11-3 and TRBJ2-3; 7 bases align to TRBD1. The junction had 12 bases not matched to a gene; V was cut back by 1 base and J by 2 bases. Per germline, CDR1 SGHNT and CDR2 YENEEA. The CDR3 contains 18 residues. Here the CDR3 reads CASSLGTVRGTSTDTQYF. CDR3 sequence (DNA): TGTGCCAGCAGCTTAGGGACCGTCAGGGGGACCTCCACAGATACGCAGTATTTT.

This chain connects TRBV5-6 to TRBJ2-5, with D perhaps matching TRBD1 (6 bases). CDR1 and CDR2 (germline): SGHDT, YYEEEE. Between the trimmed V and J ends, which lost 4 bases and 7 bases, there was a span of 20 bases. The CDR3 consists of 15 residues. The CDR3 region has the DNA TGTGCCAGCAGCCCCGTAGGGACAATGGGGTGGACCCAGTACTTC. Its protein product is CASSPVGTMGWTQYF.